This T cell receptor beta chain comes out of a study of Ad26.COV2.S vaccination and SARS-CoV-2 variants. Across the whole study: Sample donor was a member of the COV1001 Ad26.COV2.S trial arm. Dosing was one shot or two shots 56 days apart. The study's findings and limits: In TCR breadth and depth analyses, total T cell responses may have been underestimated.

The treatment here: approximately 18 received Ad26.COV2.S at low or high dose, single or two shots; 5 received placebo; per-sample allocation not given. The samples date from day 63 after the first vaccine or placebo injection. Adults aged 18-55 years in Boston included the donor. A word on this clone: Its target is not known.

Profiled with immunoSEQ multiplex PCR; TCRdb holds only in-frame clones, not every one. This table holds a few hundred thousand clones, around nine tenths found once. This sequence originates from a person aged 18 to 65 who received the Ad26.COV2.S COVID-19 vaccine or a placebo. This sample comprised peripheral blood, obtained in a trial of Ad26.COV2.S vaccine versus placebo.

CDR3 nucleotide sequence: TGTGCCAGTAGTATAGCGTCTCCCCGGGCAGATACGCAGTATTTT. Its translation is CASSIASPRADTQYF. The chain joins TRBV19 to TRBJ2-3; D call uncertain. CDR1 and CDR2 (germline): LNHDA, SQIVND (reference sequence). V lost 1 base and J lost 4, with 12 bases in between. This CDR3 is built from 15 residues.